This T cell receptor beta chain was identified during a study of T cells in Graves' hyperthyroidism and ophthalmopathy. Overall study context: Peripheral blood was obtained at initial diagnosis, preceding any treatment. General observations from the study: Within blood appeared most thyroid clonotypes that had expanded above 0.001.

Regions amplified from RNA transcripts were the TCR beta CDR3 regions. The HTBI primer set drove a first-round RT-PCR of the TCR CDR3. TCRdb fed the multiplex PCR reads into MiXCR, producing one record per CDR3 protein. This sample has some 600,000 distinct CDR3 sequences, with approximately 13% found just once. This clonotype has ten or more counts. The antigen remains undetermined. Uncontrolled infection, other autoimmune disease, pregnancy and lactation each barred patients from inclusion. Based on clinical symptoms, serum thyroxine and TRAb, thyroid ultrasound and orbital computed tomography, diagnoses were reached. V lost 6 bases, J lost 5 bases, and 25 bases lay in between. The CDR3 is made up of 17 amino acids. Germline V gene sequence: CDR1 LNHDA, CDR2 SQIVND (reference sequence).

The chain is built from TRBV19 and TRBJ2-5, with D possibly matching TRBD2 (5 bases). Sequencing used blood. The receptor's source is a woman in her 30s with Graves' hyperthyroidism that later progressed to Graves' ophthalmopathy. The CDR3 DNA reads as TGTGCCAGTAGCGACCCCTCCAGGACCGCGGGTAAGGAGACCCAGTACTTC. It encodes CASSDPSRTAGKETQYF.